A selection of T cell receptor beta chains follows, all from one sample in a study of shared T cell receptors in the human thymus. Sequencing used immunoSEQ multiplex PCR; TCRdb keeps in-frame clones, though not all of them. Found here are hundreds of thousands of clones, roughly 90% of them singletons; the top ten hold approximately 0.011%. These data also formed part of another study, on human thymus T cells.

Specimen: thymocytes. All receptors derive from a boy younger than two with a congenital heart defect. The conserved cysteine and the conserved F or W are not part of the CDR3 here. Size is omitted from some rows. Given values are once, few, many or a class for expanded clones.

TRBV5-5 | . | ASSLREFGQPQH
TRBV6-5 | once | ASSYSATNEKLF
TRBV12-5 | . | ASGSGQGNT
TRBV4-3 | . | ASSPAHRGEGSGEQF
TRBV4-1 | once | ASSQEGSQAYEQY
TRBV4-2 | . | ASSQDGMTGVRGSNQPQH
TRBV7-2 | . | ASSLQLKFNEQF
TRBV30 | . | AWAQGSLNTEAF
TRBV12-5 | . | ASAPPPGVGNQPQH
TRBV7-6 | . | ASSPWGSGRAVDNEQF
TRBV10-2 | . | ASADGANTGELF
TRBV6-1 | . | ASSESRNTEAF
TRBV7-2 | . | ASSLTSSGFREQY
TRBV29-1 | once | SIPLQGPWGTEAF
TRBV6-5 | few | ASSSEGETQY
TRBV18 | . | ASSLNSGSGHEQF
TRBV28 | . | ASTGCNTGELF
TRBV30 | few | AWSVLVPTDTQY
TRBV4-3 | . | ASSQAASNEQF
TRBV10-3 | . | AISKSRDSYSNQPQH
TRBV6-5 | . | ASSPGNQPQH
TRBV4-1 | . | ASRPTSGRGPYNEQF
TRBV2 | . | ASSGGRERGYEQY
TRBV27 | once | ATTPQGSYEQY
TRBV27 | . | ASSPVRGSLYEQY
TRBV28 | . | ASSLWPGHGANVLT
TRBV30 | few | AWAVLRGNTEAF
TRBV5-6 | . | ASSFRQGETQY
TRBV2 | . | ASSNGLAGSYEQY
TRBV2 | . | ASFYTAGDTEAF
TRBV13 | . | ASSIGTSGSSRFEQY
TRBV19 | . | ATRMQGSSYEQY
TRBV23-1 | . | ASSQSSRVHEQF
TRBV27 | few | ASSFRDRAYSYEQY
TRBV4-2 | . | ASSQVGGDEQF
TRBV27 | few | ASSGEWGIQY
TRBV12-5 | . | ASGLDGVTDTQY
TRBV6-5 | once | ASSHNGDDTGELF
TRBV6-5 | . | ASSRYLGGTEAF
TRBV28 | . | ASSLCIADSSTDTQY
TRBV14 | . | ASSPRQGWYNEQF
TRBV2 | . | ASSPPGVYLEPQH
TRBV4-3 | . | ASSQVKRENADTQY
TRBV6-5 | . | ATHGAGARAYEQY
TRBV6-1 | . | ASSEIWRWDYEQY
TRBV5-1 | . | ASSSAAGGSTGELF
TRBV28 | . | ASSPVEYSNQPQH